The 32 T cell receptor beta chains below come from one sample, sequenced in a study of patients and donors after allogeneic stem cell transplantation. TCRdb reprocessed the RT-PCR reads with MiXCR, giving one entry per CDR3 protein. The top ten hold about a third of the sample, which has about 57,000 distinct CDR3 sequences, 13% seen once. Sequencing was done on a sample of blood, either unsorted or a sorted T cell fraction (not recorded which). These receptor sequences come from a human donor who was either an allogeneic HSCT recipient or a stem cell or donor lymphocyte infusion donor (not recorded which). It is not recorded whose cells these are; they may come from a transplant donor.

This clonotype has just a few counts. The rearrangement joins TRBV20-1 to TRBJ2-5; TRBD2 aligns across 9 bases. This CDR3 has 13 residues. J gave up 1 base and V 6 bases, and 3 bases lay outside the gene matches. Germline values: CDR1 DFQATT, CDR2 SNEGSKA (reference sequence). CDR3 residues: CSAKTSGQETQYF. As DNA, the CDR3 is TGCAGTGCAAAGACTAGCGGCCAAGAGACCCAGTACTTC.

This clonotype has more than one count but fewer than ten. This chain uses TRBV12-3 or TRBV12-4 with TRBJ2-2; tentatively, D is TRBD1 (6 bases). The CDR3 consists of 14 residues. V lost 1 base to trimming and J lost 6 bases, with 9 bases between them. CDR3 DNA: TGTGCCAGCAGTTTAGAGGGGGTCCCCGGGGAGCTGTTTTTT. Translating it yields CASSLEGVPGELFF.

V and J are TRBV6-1 and TRBJ2-7, with TRBD1 identical over 9 bases. The CDR3 spans 13 residues. Germline CDR1 and CDR2: MNHNS and SASEGT. V dropped 8 bases and J dropped 6; count of bases not matched to a gene: 8. The chain's CDR3 is CASSKDRGGEQYF. The CDR3 bases are TGTGCCAGCTCAAAGGACAGGGGAGGCGAGCAGTACTTC.

This clonotype was detected a few times. This sequence joins TRBV20-1 and TRBJ2-3; TRBD2 agrees at 12 bases. Losses at the gene ends were 3 bases for V and 4 bases for J; bases not matched to a gene: 14. CDR3 length: 18 amino acids. Germline CDR1 DFQATT, CDR2 SNEGSKA (reference sequence). The CDR3 region is CSARGTSGFLGSPDTQYF. The CDR3 DNA reads TGCAGTGCTAGGGGGACTAGCGGGTTTCTCGGCTCTCCAGATACGCAGTATTTT.

For this clonotype: One junction end disagrees with the germline gene, perhaps due to a read error. The V and J genes are TRBV12-3 or TRBV12-4 and TRBJ2-7; D unclear. This CDR3 has 12 amino acids. The CDR3, as DNA: TGTGCCAGCGGTTTCGGTGCCTACGAGCAGTACTTC. As protein: CASGFGAYEQYF.

This clonotype was detected many times. The chain is built from TRBV5-6 and TRBJ2-7, with 8 bases fitting TRBD1. The CDR3 consists of 13 residues. Germline-derived CDR1 and CDR2 are SGHDT and YYEEEE. V lost 5 bases to trimming and J lost 7 bases; unmatched junction nucleotides: 8. In DNA form, the CDR3 reads TGTGCCAGCAGTCCCCAGGGGGCTTGGGAGCAGTACTTC. It codes for CASSPQGAWEQYF.

The chain combines TRBV20-1 with TRBJ1-1, with TRBD1 matching 7 bases. This CDR3 has 13 amino acids. J was trimmed by 1 base and V by 6 bases; bases with no gene match: 5. Germline values: CDR1 DFQATT, CDR2 SNEGSKA (reference sequence). CDR3 bases: TGCAGTGCCAGACAGGGTAAGAACACTGAAGCTTTCTTT. It is translated as CSARQGKNTEAFF.

The chain joins TRBV20-1 to TRBJ2-7, with D perhaps matching TRBD1 or TRBD2 (5 bases each). V lost 0 bases and J 4 bases, leaving 13 bases between the germline ends. The CDR3 is 14 residues long. The germline CDR1 and CDR2 sequences are DFQATT and SNEGSKA (reference sequence). CDR3 nucleotide sequence: TGCAGTGCTAGAGAAGAGGGCAGGGTTTACGAGCAGTACTTC. It specifies CSAREEGRVYEQYF.

The genes are TRBV10-3 and TRBJ1-6; tentatively, D is TRBD1 (6 bases). With 0 bases removed from V and 4 bases from J, the gap between germline ends came to 10 bases. The CDR3 length is 16 residues. In germline, CDR1 is ENHRY, CDR2 SYGVKD. The CDR3 sequence: CAISESKGGYNSPLHF. CDR3 DNA: TGTGCCATCAGTGAGTCGAAGGGGGGATATAATTCACCCCTCCACTTT.

The V and J genes are TRBV20-1 and TRBJ2-7; TRBD2 matches at 13 bases. This CDR3 has 16 residues. V was clipped by 5 bases and J by 7 bases; unmatched bases: 14. The germline gives CDR1 DFQATT, CDR2 SNEGSKA (reference sequence). The CDR3 reads CSAQKLAGGQVEEQYF. In DNA form, the CDR3 reads TGCAGTGCTCAGAAACTAGCGGGAGGGCAGGTGGAGGAGCAGTACTTC.

Many counts were recorded for this clonotype. The V gene is TRBV2, the J gene TRBJ1-2; D is uncertain. The CDR3 consists of 12 residues. The V and J ends lost 5 bases and 1 base respectively, with 5 bases between them. CDR1 and CDR2 (germline): SNHLY, FYNNEI. The CDR3 is CASSLHNYGYTF. CDR3 DNA sequence: TGTGCCAGCAGTCTTCATAACTATGGCTACACCTTC.

This clonotype was recorded many times. This chain joins TRBV7-9 and TRBJ1-5; 8 nucleotides line up with TRBD1. CDR1 SEHNR and CDR2 FQNEAQ come from the germline V gene (reference sequence). The CDR3 contains 16 residues. V lost 6 bases to trimming and J lost 3 bases; unmatched junction nucleotides: 10. The CDR3 DNA follows: TGTGCCAGCAGTGAAGAACCGACAGGGGTCAATCAGCCCCAGCATTTT. It encodes CASSEEPTGVNQPQHF. Based on the CDR3 plus reference TRBV7-9 and TRBJ1-5, the full variable domain is DTGVSQNPRHKITKRGQNVTFRCDPISEHNRLYWYRQTLGQGPEFLTYFQNEAQLEKSRLLSDRFSAERPKGSFSTLEIQRTEQGDSAMYLCASSEEPTGVNQPQHFGDGTRLSIL.

This clonotype was observed at least ten times. V gene TRBV5-1 combines with J gene TRBJ1-3; D may be TRBD1 (6 bases). V lost 4 bases and J 3 bases, leaving 20 bases between the germline ends. There are 17 residues in the CDR3. The germline gives CDR1 SGHRS, CDR2 YFSETQ. The DNA of the CDR3 is TGCGCCAGCAGCCCTCCGGGACAAGCTCTCTTTGGAAACACCATATATTTT. This codes for CASSPPGQALFGNTIYF.

This clonotype was recorded a few times. The chain employs TRBV5-1 and TRBJ2-3; 8 nucleotides match TRBD2. There are 17 residues in the CDR3. The trim removed 0 bases at V and 2 bases at J, leaving 8 bases unmatched. Germline CDR1 SGHRS, CDR2 YFSETQ. The CDR3 DNA is TGCGCCAGCAGCTTGGGCCCACTAGCGGAGGACACAGATACGCAGTATTTT. It specifies CASSLGPLAEDTDTQYF.

This clonotype showed up just a few times. The J gene is TRBJ2-5, the V gene TRBV12-3 or TRBV12-4; D is possibly TRBD2 (5 bases). CDR3 length equals 15 residues. V lost 0 bases and J lost 0, with 8 bases in between. CDR3 nucleotide sequence: TGTGCCAGCAGTTTAGCGGACTTGTACCAAGAGACCCAGTACTTC. This translates into CASSLADLYQETQYF.

This clonotype appeared a few times. This chain connects TRBV30 to TRBJ2-3; D is perhaps TRBD2 (5 bases). The V gene's germline CDR1 is GTSNPN and CDR2 SVGIG (reference sequence). Deletions cut 0 bases from V and 0 bases from J, with 10 bases between. This CDR3 contains 15 residues. The chain's CDR3 is CAWSVEGDSTDTQYF. DNA of the CDR3: TGTGCCTGGAGTGTAGAGGGAGATAGCACAGATACGCAGTATTTT.

This clonotype was counted many times. The CDR3 protein is CASSLEALAQPQHF. The DNA for the CDR3 is TGTGCCAGCAGCTTGGAAGCTTTGGCTCAGCCCCAGCATTTT. The chain combines TRBV11-2 with TRBJ1-5; the D is unclear. CDR3 length: 14 residues. Germline V gene data show CDR1 as SGHAT and CDR2 as FQNNGV. V shed 3 bases and J shed 6 bases, with 12 bases lying between them.

The J gene is TRBJ1-2, the V gene TRBV20-1; D perhaps matches TRBD1 (6 bases). Between the trimmed V and J ends, which lost 2 bases and 4 bases, there was a span of 20 bases. The CDR3 is 16 residues long. Germline loops: CDR1 DFQATT, CDR2 SNEGSKA (reference sequence). The CDR3 loop is CSARSPLTGSGYGYTF. The CDR3 DNA sequence: TGCAGTGCTAGAAGCCCATTAACAGGGTCCGGCTATGGCTACACCTTC.

The chain joins TRBV7-2 to TRBJ2-1; 8 bases match TRBD2. Trimming cost V 1 base and J 1 base; bases outside gene matches: 9. Germline V CDR1 and CDR2: SGHTA, FQGNSA. CDR3 length: 18 amino acids. CDR3: CASSLGGSGANSYNEQFF. The CDR3 coding sequence is TGTGCCAGCAGCTTAGGTGGTAGCGGGGCAAATTCCTACAATGAGCAGTTCTTC.

This clonotype has a handful of counts. J is TRBJ2-1 and V is TRBV14; 8 bases fit TRBD2. Germline trimming cut 4 bases from V and 3 bases from J; bases unmatched to any gene: 5. CDR1 is SGHDN, CDR2 FVKESK, per germline. The CDR3 is 15 residues long. Here the CDR3 DNA reads TGTGCCAGCAGCCCTCAGCGGGAGCACTACAATGAGCAGTTCTTC. Translated, it gives CASSPQREHYNEQFF.

This clonotype was detected a few times. V usage is TRBV3-1 and J usage is TRBJ2-3; possibly TRBD2 for D (6 bases). Germline-derived CDR1 and CDR2 are LGHDT and YNNKEL (reference sequence). The CDR3 contains 17 residues. V was shortened by 1 base and J by 5 bases, with 19 bases between the two germline ends. The DNA of the CDR3 is TGTGCCAGCAGCCAAGGCCGCTATAGCGGAGACTTAGATACGCAGTATTTT. Translating it yields CASSQGRYSGDLDTQYF.

The chain has TRBV12-3 or TRBV12-4 and TRBJ2-7; maybe TRBD1 (5 bases). Between the trimmed V and J ends, which lost 5 bases and 1 base, there was a span of 12 bases. This CDR3 region has 14 residues. The CDR3 reads CASSTTASSYEQYF. Here the CDR3 DNA reads TGTGCCAGCAGTACGACAGCCAGTTCCTACGAGCAGTACTTC.

This clonotype was observed many times. The V gene is TRBV11-1, the J gene TRBJ2-3; 9 bases line up with TRBD2. Per the germline V gene, CDR1 is SGHAT and CDR2 is FQDESV (reference sequence). The CDR3 sequence is 16 residues long. The V and J ends lost 1 base and 2 bases, in that order; junction bases with no gene match: 4. The CDR3 sequence is CASSLDRTSDTDTQYF. Here the CDR3 DNA reads TGTGCCAGCAGCTTAGACCGGACTAGCGACACAGATACGCAGTATTTT.

This clonotype has a handful of counts. The genes are TRBV7-2 and TRBJ2-1, with 12 bases aligning to TRBD2. CDR1 is SGHTA and CDR2 is FQGNSA in the germline V gene. After removal of 5 bases from V and 0 bases from J, the junction contained 14 bases not matched to a gene. The CDR3 consists of 20 residues. Here the CDR3 DNA reads TGTGCCAGCAGCCCCGGGGGGGGGCTAGCGGGAGGGATCTCCTACAATGAGCAGTTCTTC. The encoded protein is CASSPGGGLAGGISYNEQFF.

This clonotype was detected many times. This rearrangement joins TRBV12-3 or TRBV12-4 to TRBJ1-2, with D tentatively TRBD1 (5 bases). V lost 5 bases and J lost 0, with 7 bases in between. CDR3 length: 13 residues. The CDR3 DNA reads as TGTGCCAGCAGTCTACAGGCTAACTATGGCTACACCTTC. It specifies CASSLQANYGYTF.

For the CDR3, the DNA is TGCAGTGCCGAGCGGGGTCTGGTTGGGAATGAGCAGTTCTTC. Translation: CSAERGLVGNEQFF. The chain joins TRBV20-1 to TRBJ2-1; 7 bases are a match to TRBD2. Trimming cost V 6 bases and J 7 bases; bases outside gene matches: 12. CDR3 length: 14 amino acids. Looked up from germline, CDR1 is DFQATT and CDR2 is SNEGSKA (reference sequence).

In the case of this clonotype: Lacking the conserved final phenylalanine or tryptophan, this CDR3 likely reflects a read error. This sequence joins TRBV7-9 and TRBJ1-5; D gene uncertain. The CDR3 is 12 amino acids. Germline V lookup: CDR1 SEHNR, CDR2 FQNEAQ (reference sequence). The V and J ends lost 4 bases and 5 bases respectively, with 6 bases between them. CDR3 coding DNA: TGTGCCAGCAGCTCCACTCATCAGCCCCAGCATTTG. As protein: CASSSTHQPQHL.

There are many counts of this clonotype. J is TRBJ2-1 and V is TRBV4-2; 9 bases align to TRBD2. The CDR3 spans 17 residues. The V gene end was trimmed by 0 bases and the J gene end by 2 bases; junction bases not matched to a gene: 5. Germline assignment: CDR1 LGHNA and CDR2 YNFKEQ. The CDR3 DNA reads as TGTGCCAGCAGCCAAGATCTAGCTAGCGGGGCCTACAATGAGCAGTTCTTC. Translated: CASSQDLASGAYNEQFF.

This clonotype occurred many times. The rearrangement joins TRBV20-1 to TRBJ2-3, with 15 bases lining up with TRBD2. V shed 1 base and J 2 bases; nucleotides not matched to a gene: 7. The CDR3 is 18 amino acids. CDR1 DFQATT and CDR2 SNEGSKA come from the germline V gene (reference sequence). DNA of the CDR3: TGCAGTGCTAGAGCGGGACTAGCGGGAGGAGGCTCCACAGATACGCAGTATTTT. Its translation: CSARAGLAGGGSTDTQYF.

This clonotype was recorded at least ten times. The V and J genes are TRBV6-6 and TRBJ1-3; TRBD1 agrees at 8 bases. After removal of 2 bases from V and 2 bases from J, the junction contained 5 bases not matched to a gene. From germline, CDR1 is MNHNY and CDR2 SVGAGI (reference sequence). This CDR3 has 16 amino acids. CDR3 bases: TGTGCCAGCAGTTACATCCCGACAGGGGCTGGAAACACCATATATTTT. As protein: CASSYIPTGAGNTIYF.

The chain couples TRBV7-9 to TRBJ2-1; the match to TRBD1 covers 9 bases. The V and J ends lost 3 bases and 2 bases, in that order; junction bases with no gene match: 2. CDR1 and CDR2 (germline): SEHNR, FQNEAQ (reference sequence). The CDR3 loop spans 15 amino acids. The CDR3 is CASSLGQGTYNEQFF. CDR3 DNA sequence: TGTGCCAGCAGCTTGGGACAGGGAACCTACAATGAGCAGTTCTTC.

The V call is TRBV4-2, the J call TRBJ2-7; perhaps TRBD1 as D (5 bases). The CDR3 runs 15 residues. Germline CDR1 and CDR2: LGHNA and YNFKEQ. V lost 0 bases and J lost 3, with 12 bases in between. The CDR3 DNA follows: TGTGCCAGCAGCCAAGATTTGGACACTTTCTACGAGCAGTACTTC. Residues: CASSQDLDTFYEQYF.